One sample yielded the 21 T cell receptor beta chains listed below, sequenced in a study of OX40 agonist ivuxolimab in advanced cancers. Assay: immunoSEQ multiplex PCR; the TCRdb copy retains only in-frame clones and omits some. The sample records tens of thousands of clones, 70% to 90% being singletons. Sample: CD4+ or CD8+ T cells sorted from blood, taken in a trial of the OX40 agonist ivuxolimab. Every receptor here comes from an adult with an advanced solid tumor such as melanoma, head and neck, liver or kidney cancer.

The chain employs TRBV6-5 and TRBJ2-1; D is undetermined. CDR3 length: 14 amino acids. Germline CDR1 and CDR2: MNHEY and SVGAGI. Deletions cut 2 bases from V and 1 base from J, with 6 bases between. The CDR3 DNA reads TGTGCCAGCAGTTACGATAGTTCCTACAATGAGCAGTTCTTC. It specifies CASSYDSSYNEQFF.

The chain has TRBV27 and TRBJ2-7, with 7 bases identical to TRBD1. Germline V CDR1 and CDR2: MNHEY, SMNVEV (reference sequence). Losses at the gene ends were 8 bases for V and 0 bases for J; bases not matched to a gene: 7. The CDR3 consists of 14 residues. The CDR3 reads CASANRGISYEQYF. DNA of the CDR3: TGTGCCAGCGCGAACAGGGGAATCTCCTACGAGCAGTACTTC.

The chain couples TRBV23-1 to TRBJ2-1; 13 positions agree with TRBD2. TRBV23-1 is classed as an ORF, of uncertain function. This CDR3 region has 16 residues. With 4 bases clipped from V and 7 bases from J, the junction kept 7 bases outside the gene matches. As DNA, the CDR3 is TGCGCCAGCAGTCCTAGACTAGCGGGGGGTACTAATGAGCAGTTCTTC. It encodes CASSPRLAGGTNEQFF.

The chain carries TRBV6-5 and TRBJ1-5, with TRBD1 as a possible D gene (5 bases). Trimming took off 0 bases at V and 15 bases at J, with 15 bases between the two ends. The CDR3 is 13 residues long. Per the germline V gene, CDR1 is MNHEY and CDR2 is SVGAGI. The CDR3 here is CASSYSGSGTRHF. The CDR3 bases are TGTGCCAGCAGTTACTCGGGGTCGGGGACCCGGCATTTT.

The chain uses TRBV7-7 and TRBJ2-2, with D perhaps matching TRBD2 (7 bases). The CDR3 runs to 16 residues. The germline gives CDR1 SSHAT, CDR2 FNYEAQ (reference sequence). The germline V and J ends were trimmed by 4 bases and 4 bases, with 16 bases remaining between them. CDR3 DNA: TGTGCCAGCAGCTGGGGGGGGGCCAGAGGCACCGGGGAGCTGTTTTTT. This gives the protein CASSWGGARGTGELFF.

The chain has TRBV5-1 and TRBJ2-7, with 11 nucleotides matching TRBD2. Looked up from germline, CDR1 is SGHRS and CDR2 is YFSETQ. Losses at the gene ends were 4 bases for V and 0 bases for J; bases not matched to a gene: 3. This CDR3 is 15 amino acids long. The CDR3 is CASSAGLAGSYEQYF. CDR3 nucleotides: TGCGCCAGCAGCGCCGGACTAGCGGGCTCCTACGAGCAGTACTTC.

This clone appeared a single time. This chain joins TRBV27 and TRBJ2-1; the D gene could be TRBD1 or TRBD2 (6 bases each). CDR1 and CDR2 from the germline V gene are MNHEY and SMNVEV (reference sequence). Trimming shortened V by 5 bases and J by 4 bases, and 12 bases separated the two germline ends. CDR3 length: 14 amino acids. CDR3 in DNA: TGTGCCAGCAGTAGGGGGGTCCAATACAATGAGCAGTTCTTC. Amino acid sequence: CASSRGVQYNEQFF.

The V call is TRBV19, the J call TRBJ2-1, with 8 bases identical to TRBD2. Germline V CDR1 and CDR2: LNHDA, SQIVND (reference sequence). This CDR3 has 16 amino acids. The V segment lost 6 bases and the J segment 5 bases; nucleotides outside the gene matches: 12. CDR3 DNA sequence: TGTGCCAGTAGGAGTACCTACTTGCGGGGGGACAATGAGCAGTTCTTC. Translated: CASRSTYLRGDNEQFF.

V and J are TRBV6-5 and TRBJ2-2; no firm D call. Germline CDR1 is MNHEY and CDR2 is SVGAGI. The germline V and J ends were trimmed by 0 bases and 7 bases, with 3 bases remaining between them. CDR3 length equals 12 residues. The CDR3 region is CASSYSYGELFF. In nucleotides, the CDR3 is TGTGCCAGCAGTTACTCGTACGGGGAGCTGTTTTTT.

This chain uses TRBV29-1 with TRBJ1-2, with D possibly matching TRBD1 (5 bases). Per germline, CDR1 SQVTM and CDR2 ANQGSEA. This CDR3 comprises 13 residues. Deletions cut 6 bases from V and 8 bases from J, with 19 bases between. CDR3 bases: TGCAGCGTGCCAGCCCAGGGTAGGGAAGGCTACACCTTC. This gives the protein CSVPAQGREGYTF.

V gene TRBV5-1 combines with J gene TRBJ2-7; maybe TRBD1 (6 bases). Trimming removed 6 bases at V and 6 bases at J, with 22 bases between. Germline lookup yields CDR1 SGHRS and CDR2 YFSETQ. CDR3 length equals 15 residues. This chain's CDR3 is CASTTEQGPPGEQYF. The CDR3 DNA reads TGCGCCAGCACCACCGAACAGGGTCCCCCCGGCGAGCAGTACTTC.

Points on this clone: Compared with germline, one end of the junction differs, possibly owing to a read error. The chain uses TRBV5-3 and TRBJ2-3, with TRBD1 as a possible D gene (5 bases). TRBV5-3 is filed as an ORF, its function uncertain. This CDR3 spans 15 amino acids. The CDR3 DNA is TGTGCCAGCAGCTTGAAGGGGTGGCCGTCGGATACGCAGTATTTT. Translating gives CASSLKGWPSDTQYF.

The CDR3 sequence: CASSYGRPYEQYF. DNA for the CDR3: TGTGCCAGCAGTTACGGGCGGCCCTACGAGCAGTACTTC. This chain joins TRBV11-2 and TRBJ2-7, with no clear D. From germline, CDR1 is SGHAT and CDR2 FQNNGV. The CDR3 has 13 residues. Between the trimmed V and J ends, which lost 6 bases and 2 bases, there was a span of 11 bases.

The chain joins TRBV4-1 to TRBJ2-1; a weak D match, TRBD1 (5 bases). Between the trimmed V and J ends, which lost 0 bases and 6 bases, there was a span of 12 bases. The CDR3 extends over 15 amino acids. Germline loops: CDR1 MGHRA, CDR2 YSYEKL. The CDR3 DNA reads TGCGCCAGCAGCCAAGAAGGGGCGGTGATCAATGAGCAGTTCTTC. This sequence encodes CASSQEGAVINEQFF.

Sample share makes this clone medium-sized. This chain joins TRBV11-2 and TRBJ1-2, with TRBD1 identical over 8 bases. Germline V gene sequence: CDR1 SGHAT, CDR2 FQNNGV. CDR3 length equals 13 residues. V was clipped by 5 bases and J by 10 bases; unmatched bases: 9. As DNA, the CDR3 is TGTGCCAGCAGCCTGGGGACAGGAGCCTCCTACACCTTC. Translated: CASSLGTGASYTF.

In its sample, this clone was seen once. This rearrangement joins TRBV7-6 to TRBJ1-5; the D is unclear. Trimming removed 5 bases from V and 2 bases from J, with 13 bases in between. CDR1 and CDR2 (germline): SGHVS, FNYEAQ. This CDR3 contains 15 residues. The CDR3 DNA is TGTGCCAGCAGCCCCCGCAGCGGCGGCAATCAGCCCCAGCATTTT. This translates into CASSPRSGGNQPQHF.

The chain combines TRBV5-1 with TRBJ2-5; the D gene is possibly TRBD2 (5 bases). Trimming removed 3 bases at V and 5 bases at J, with 11 bases between. The CDR3 is 13 amino acids. Germline V gives CDR1 SGHRS, CDR2 YFSETQ. CDR3: CASSSDPGETQYF. The CDR3, as DNA: TGCGCCAGCAGCTCGGACCCGGGGGAGACCCAGTACTTC.

V usage is TRBV19 and J usage is TRBJ2-7; 10 nucleotides agree with TRBD2. CDR1 and CDR2 from the germline V gene are LNHDA and SQIVND (reference sequence). The CDR3 is 14 amino acids. V trimming: 3 bases; J trimming: 4 bases; junction bases outside the gene matches: 3. The CDR3 nucleotides are TGTGCCAGTAGTATGGGAGCGGGGGGGTACGAGCAGTACTTC. Residues: CASSMGAGGYEQYF.

The chain employs TRBV19 and TRBJ1-3; maybe TRBD1 (5 bases). Germline V gene lookup returns CDR1 LNHDA and CDR2 SQIVND (reference sequence). The V end lost 7 bases, the J end lost 2 bases, and 12 bases lay between the germline ends. The CDR3 totals 14 residues. This chain's CDR3 is CASIPEGAGNTIYF. In nucleotides, the CDR3 is TGTGCCAGTATTCCCGAAGGGGCTGGAAACACCATATATTTT.

V is TRBV11-2 and J is TRBJ2-1, with D possibly TRBD2 on 6 matching bases. Trimming shortened V by 1 base and J by 0 bases, and 10 bases separated the two germline ends. CDR1 is SGHAT, CDR2 FQNNGV, per germline. The CDR3 contains 16 residues. CDR3 loop: CASSLVAGSSYNEQFF. The CDR3 bases are TGTGCCAGCAGCTTAGTGGCGGGAAGCTCCTACAATGAGCAGTTCTTC. Based on the CDR3 plus reference TRBV11-2 and TRBJ2-1, the full variable domain is EAGVAQSPRYKIIEKRQSVAFWCNPISGHATLYWYQQILGQGPKLLIQFQNNGVVDDSQLPKDRFSAERLKGVDSTLKIQPAKLEDSAVYLCASSLVAGSSYNEQFFGPGTRLTVL.

This clone was counted between two and nine times. The J gene is TRBJ1-2, the V gene TRBV28; D unresolved. Germline V lookup: CDR1 MDHEN, CDR2 SYDVKM. The V and J ends lost 3 bases and 0 bases respectively, with 8 bases between them. This CDR3 contains 14 residues. For the CDR3, the DNA is TGTGCCAGCAGTTTTCCGGGGTCTAACTATGGCTACACCTTC. It translates to CASSFPGSNYGYTF.